The 12 T cell receptor beta chains below all came from one sample that was sequenced in a study of cytomegalovirus exposure and HLA in healthy donors. The method was immunoSEQ multiplex PCR; TCRdb's version includes in-frame clones alone and lacks a portion of them. The sample has about 74,000 clones, roughly 94% seen once. Sequencing was performed on PBMCs. The receptors originated from a man aged 18 to 30 in good health and CMV-seropositive.

The V and J genes are TRBV5-1 and TRBJ2-7; no definite D call. This CDR3 spans 12 amino acids. V gave up 4 bases and J gave up 2 bases, with 7 bases separating them. Germline V gives CDR1 SGHRS, CDR2 YFSETQ. The CDR3 spells CASSGRAYEQYF. Here the CDR3 DNA reads TGCGCCAGCAGCGGTAGAGCCTACGAGCAGTACTTC.

The chain employs TRBV2 and TRBJ2-7; 8 nucleotides align to TRBD2. The J segment lost 4 bases and the V segment lost 10 bases, leaving 6 bases of the junction unmatched. Germline V CDR1 and CDR2: SNHLY, FYNNEI. This CDR3 comprises 12 residues. The CDR3 DNA reads as TGTGCCACCGGGACTAGATTTTACGAGCAGTACTTC. This codes for CATGTRFYEQYF.

This chain joins TRBV5-1 and TRBJ2-5, with 7 bases lining up with TRBD1. The junction had 5 bases not matched to a gene; V was cut back by 4 bases and J by 2 bases. Germline V CDR1 and CDR2: SGHRS, YFSETQ. This CDR3 comprises 14 residues. CDR3 residues: CASSTGTAQETQYF. CDR3 bases: TGCGCCAGCAGCACGGGGACAGCTCAAGAGACCCAGTACTTC.

The chain has TRBV7-3 and TRBJ2-1; 9 nucleotides match TRBD2. Germline assignment: CDR1 SGHTA and CDR2 FQGTGA. The CDR3 extends over 14 amino acids. V trimming: 6 bases; J trimming: 5 bases; junction bases outside the gene matches: 5. The DNA of the CDR3 is TGTGCCAGCAGATTAGCGGGAGATCACAATGAGCAGTTCTTC. The encoded protein is CASRLAGDHNEQFF.

The chain carries TRBV30 and TRBJ1-1; tentatively, D is TRBD1 (5 bases). The CDR3 consists of 15 residues. Germline CDR1 and CDR2: GTSNPN and SVGIG (reference sequence). V was cut by 0 bases and J by 3 bases, with 14 bases left in between. For the CDR3, the DNA is TGTGCCTGGAGTGTAAAGGAGGGAGGGGACACTGAAGCTTTCTTT. Translating it yields CAWSVKEGGDTEAFF.

The chain is built from TRBV18 and TRBJ2-3; D might be TRBD1 (6 bases). V dropped 4 bases and J dropped 2 bases, with 10 bases sitting between them. The CDR3 length is 14 residues. Per the germline V gene, CDR1 is KGHSH and CDR2 is LQKENI. The DNA of the CDR3 is TGTGCCAGCTCACTCGGACAGCACACAGATACGCAGTATTTT. Its translation: CASSLGQHTDTQYF.

V gene TRBV6-5 combines with J gene TRBJ1-2, with 8 bases fitting TRBD1. Germline lookup yields CDR1 MNHEY and CDR2 SVGAGI. This CDR3 contains 12 residues. The V segment lost 5 bases and the J segment 8 bases; nucleotides outside the gene matches: 4. CDR3 residues: CASSRQGQGYTF. The CDR3 DNA sequence: TGTGCCAGCAGTAGACAGGGGCAAGGCTACACCTTC.

The chain recombines TRBV6-1 with TRBJ1-5, with TRBD1 as a possible D gene (6 bases). Germline-derived CDR1 and CDR2 are MNHNS and SASEGT. Trimming pared 3 bases from V and 5 bases from J, leaving 14 bases between. The CDR3 sequence is 15 residues long. In DNA form, the CDR3 reads TGTGCCAGCAGTGATAGCCCGACAGGCCATCAGCCCCAGCATTTT. This codes for CASSDSPTGHQPQHF.

This clone was counted only a few times. This chain uses TRBV27 with TRBJ1-5; 9 positions match TRBD1. This CDR3 contains 15 residues. Trimming removed 5 bases from V and 4 bases from J; junction bases left unmatched: 6. Germline V gives CDR1 MNHEY, CDR2 SMNVEV (reference sequence). CDR3 amino acids: CASSPKTGGNQPQHF. In nucleotides, the CDR3 is TGTGCCAGCAGTCCGAAGACAGGGGGTAATCAGCCCCAGCATTTT.

This clone was counted only a few times. The junction does not match germline at one end; this may be a read error. The chain employs TRBV14 and TRBJ2-2; 12 bases line up with TRBD2. The CDR3 is made up of 18 amino acids. CDR1 and CDR2 from the germline V gene are SGHDN and FVKESK. DNA of the CDR3: TGTGCCAGCAGCCTAGGACTAGCGGGGCCCACGAAGACCGGGGAGCTGTTTTTT. Protein: CASSLGLAGPTKTGELFF.

This sequence joins TRBV5-5 and TRBJ2-7, with a weak D call TRBD1 (5 bases). The CDR3 is 14 residues long. Trimming shortened V by 3 bases and J by 3 bases, and 13 bases separated the two germline ends. CDR1 and CDR2 from the germline V gene are SGHKS and YYEKEE (reference sequence). In nucleotides, the CDR3 is TGTGCCAGCAGCTGGGGCCCGGACGGCTACGAGCAGTACTTC. It translates to CASSWGPDGYEQYF.

The chain combines TRBV6-4 with TRBJ1-5; D unclear. V lost 3 bases and J 4 bases, leaving 10 bases between the germline ends. Germline CDR1 reads MRHNA; CDR2 reads SNTAGT. The CDR3 has 14 amino acids. The CDR3 reads CASSEWGGNQPQHF. As DNA, the CDR3 is TGTGCCAGCAGTGAATGGGGAGGTAATCAGCCCCAGCATTTT.